This section outlines one T cell receptor (beta chain) sequence together with its context. Its target is unknown. Expressed TCRB transcripts got sequenced, as all isolated RNA was reverse transcribed. The data were produced by immunoSEQ multiplex PCR, yet TCRdb's version contains in-frame clones alone and is incomplete. The sample carries hundreds of thousands of clones, 9.5% to 12% recorded once. The sample is drawn from a study of beta chain features in type 1 diabetes. Broader study findings: PCR might favor shorter templates, equally in patients and controls. High-TCR-expressing cells could be over-represented by cDNA sequencing. Shorter TCRB CDR3s, moderately but significantly so, were found in Type 1 diabetes patients in all four CD4+ subsets.

CDR1 is GTSNPN, CDR2 SVGIG, per germline (reference sequence). The V segment lost 4 bases and the J segment 6 bases; nucleotides outside the gene matches: 5. CDR3 size: 12 residues. The rearrangement joins TRBV30 to TRBJ1-2; 7 nucleotides agree with TRBD1. This receptor was taken from a woman aged 18 to 35 in good health. Sequences were obtained from naive CD4+ T cells from blood. The CDR3 DNA is TGTGCCTGGATGTCAGGGGGACATGGCTACACCTTC. As protein: CAWMSGGHGYTF. Full variable domain (outside the CDR3, taken from reference TRBV30 and TRBJ1-2): SQTIHQWPATLVQPVGSPLSLECTVEGTSNPNLYWYRQAAGRGLQLLFYSVGIGQISSEVPQNLSASRPQDRQFILSSKKLLLSDSGFYLCAWMSGGHGYTFGSGTRLTVV.